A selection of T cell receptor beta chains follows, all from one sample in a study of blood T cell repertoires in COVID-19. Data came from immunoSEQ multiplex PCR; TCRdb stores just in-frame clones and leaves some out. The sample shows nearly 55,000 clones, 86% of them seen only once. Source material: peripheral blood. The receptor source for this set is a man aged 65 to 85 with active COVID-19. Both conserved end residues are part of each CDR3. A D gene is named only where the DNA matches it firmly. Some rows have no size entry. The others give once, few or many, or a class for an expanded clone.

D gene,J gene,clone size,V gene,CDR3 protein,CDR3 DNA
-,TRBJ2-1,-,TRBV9,CASSSSGNYNEQFF,TGTGCCAGCAGCTCGAGCGGCAATTACAATGAGCAGTTCTTC
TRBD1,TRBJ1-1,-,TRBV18,CASSLLQGRNTEAFF,TGTGCCAGCTCACTACTACAGGGGAGGAACACTGAAGCTTTCTTT
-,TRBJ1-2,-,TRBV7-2,CASSLESQGGYTF,TGTGCCAGCAGCTTGGAGTCCCAGGGTGGCTACACCTTC
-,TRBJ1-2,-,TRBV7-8,CASSRSTVYGYTF,TGTGCCAGCAGCCGCAGTACCGTGTATGGCTACACCTTC
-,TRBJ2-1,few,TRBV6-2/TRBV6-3,CASSYRSSYNEQFF,TGTGCCAGCAGTTACCGGAGCTCCTACAATGAGCAGTTCTTC
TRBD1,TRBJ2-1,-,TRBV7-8,CASSYSDRESYNEQFF,TGTGCCAGCAGCTACTCAGACAGGGAGTCCTACAATGAGCAGTTCTTC
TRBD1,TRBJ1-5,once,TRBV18,CASSPKDREPQHF,TGTGCCAGCTCACCAAAGGACAGGGAGCCCCAGCATTTT
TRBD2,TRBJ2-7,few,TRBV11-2,CASSPGRGGYVQYF,TGTGCCAGCAGCCCGGGACGCGGGGGGTACGTGCAGTACTTC
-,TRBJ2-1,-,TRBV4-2,CASSQANGGRNEQFF,TGTGCCAGCAGCCAAGCGAATGGGGGCCGCAATGAGCAGTTCTTC
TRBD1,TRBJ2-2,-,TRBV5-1,CASRAGTGNTGELFF,TGCGCCAGCAGGGCCGGGACAGGGAACACCGGGGAGCTGTTTTTT
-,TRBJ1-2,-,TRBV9,CASSVGVEASYGYTF,TGTGCCAGCAGCGTAGGGGTGGAGGCTTCCTATGGCTACACCTTC
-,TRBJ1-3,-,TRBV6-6,CASSYGGLSGNTIYF,TGTGCCAGCAGTTACGGTGGGCTCTCTGGAAACACCATATATTTT
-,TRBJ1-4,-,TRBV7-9,CASSPRQEINEKLFF,TGTGCCAGCAGCCCGAGACAGGAAATAAATGAAAAACTGTTTTTT
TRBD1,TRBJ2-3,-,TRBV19,CASSGRDRVKDTQYF,TGTGCCAGTAGTGGCCGGGACAGGGTTAAGGATACGCAGTATTTT
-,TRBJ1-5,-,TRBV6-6,CASSPPGRGLGNQPQHF,TGTGCCAGCAGTCCCCCGGGGAGGGGTCTTGGCAATCAGCCCCAGCATTTT
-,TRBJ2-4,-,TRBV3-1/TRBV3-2,CASSQAGDIAKNIQYF,TGTGCCAGCAGCCAAGCGGGAGATATAGCCAAAAACATTCAGTACTTC
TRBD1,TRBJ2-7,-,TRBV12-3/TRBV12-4,CASSLGQKYEQYF,TGTGCCAGCAGTTTGGGACAGAAGTACGAGCAGTACTTC
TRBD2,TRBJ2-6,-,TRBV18,CASSPLSLAGAPTSGANVLTF,TGTGCCAGCTCACCACTTAGCCTAGCGGGGGCGCCAACCTCTGGGGCCAACGTCCTGACTTTC